This T cell receptor beta chain originates from a study of T cell repertoires in cytomegalovirus infection. TCRdb itself ran the reads through MiXCR, one entry per CDR3 protein. The sample holds around 710,000 distinct CDR3 sequences; 25% to 30% are singletons and the top ten take around 13%. As to this clonotype: Its specificity is not known.

Material: cultured CD8+ T cells from PBMCs, obtained from culture after CMV antigen stimulation. This TCR was sampled from a human donor in good health (CMV status not recorded). Some clones in this sample may be carry-over from other donors' samples.

The CDR3 protein is CASSDLAGGLTDTQYF. CDR3 DNA sequence: TGTGCCAGCAGTGACCTGGCGGGGGGGTTGACAGATACGCAGTATTTT. The chain couples TRBV6-4 to TRBJ2-3, with TRBD2 matching 9 bases. CDR3 length equals 16 residues. Germline V CDR1 and CDR2: MRHNA, SNTAGT. The junction had 6 bases not matched to a gene; V was cut back by 2 bases and J by 3 bases.